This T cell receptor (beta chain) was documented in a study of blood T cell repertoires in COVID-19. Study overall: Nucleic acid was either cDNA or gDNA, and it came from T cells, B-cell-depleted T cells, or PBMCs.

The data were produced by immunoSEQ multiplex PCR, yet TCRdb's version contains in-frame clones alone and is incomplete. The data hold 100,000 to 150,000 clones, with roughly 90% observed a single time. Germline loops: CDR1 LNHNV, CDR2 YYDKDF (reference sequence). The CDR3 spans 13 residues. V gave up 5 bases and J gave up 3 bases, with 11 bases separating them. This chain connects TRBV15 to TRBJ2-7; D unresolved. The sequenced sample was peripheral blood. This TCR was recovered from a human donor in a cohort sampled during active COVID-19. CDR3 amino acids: CATSFYSSYEQYF. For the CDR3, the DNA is TGTGCCACCAGCTTTTACAGCAGCTACGAGCAGTACTTC.